What follows are 14 T cell receptor beta chains derived from one specimen sequenced in a study of cytomegalovirus exposure and HLA in healthy donors. Primers included in the PCR were 60 Vbeta and 13 Jbeta primers. Clones were read by immunoSEQ multiplex PCR, and TCRdb kept only the in-frame ones, dropping some. The table lists 180,000 or so clones, under 90% of them singletons. The sequenced sample was PBMCs. The source of these receptors is a male donor in good health and CMV-seronegative.

The chain has TRBV10-3 and TRBJ2-5, with TRBD2 matching over 9 bases. Germline V gene data show CDR1 as ENHRY and CDR2 as SYGVKD. This CDR3 is 14 amino acids long. Losses at the gene ends were 6 bases for V and 1 base for J; bases not matched to a gene: 3. CDR3 in amino acids: CAISRLAAQETQYF. The CDR3 DNA follows: TGTGCCATCAGCCGACTAGCGGCCCAAGAGACCCAGTACTTC.

This chain connects TRBV6-1 to TRBJ1-5; 7 bases match TRBD1. From germline, CDR1 is MNHNS and CDR2 SASEGT. This CDR3 region has 15 residues. J was trimmed by 4 bases and V by 0 bases; bases with no gene match: 3. The CDR3 here is CASSEAGQQNQPQHF. In nucleotides, the CDR3 is TGTGCCAGCAGTGAAGCGGGACAGCAAAATCAGCCCCAGCATTTT.

This clone has only one observation. The gene calls are TRBV14 and TRBJ2-6; D possibly corresponds to TRBD1 (5 bases). This CDR3 comprises 12 residues. Germline CDR1 reads SGHDN; CDR2 reads FVKESK. Trimming left V 7 bases short and J 16 bases short, with 17 bases between. The CDR3 spells CASTQGQGRLTF. The CDR3 region has the DNA TGTGCCAGCACCCAGGGCCAAGGAAGACTGACTTTC.

This clone was picked up a small number of times. The V and J genes are TRBV18 and TRBJ2-7; TRBD2 matches at 8 bases. This CDR3 is built from 15 residues. J was trimmed by 3 bases and V by 4 bases; bases with no gene match: 8. CDR1 and CDR2 from the germline V gene are KGHSH and LQKENI. The DNA for the CDR3 is TGTGCCAGCTCACGGGGGCCGGGAGGGGACTACGAGCAGTACTTC. Its translation is CASSRGPGGDYEQYF.

This chain uses TRBV5-4 with TRBJ2-1, with 13 positions matching TRBD2. The V gene's germline CDR1 is SGHNT and CDR2 YYREEE (reference sequence). The ends lost 4 bases at V and 7 bases at J; junction bases unmatched: 8. This CDR3 spans 16 amino acids. The CDR3 sequence is CASSTSGGAVYNEQFF. In nucleotides, the CDR3 is TGTGCCAGCAGCACTAGCGGGGGGGCTGTTTATAATGAGCAGTTCTTC.

V gene TRBV19 combines with J gene TRBJ1-1; 7 bases match TRBD1. The CDR3 contains 13 residues. Germline loops: CDR1 LNHDA, CDR2 SQIVND (reference sequence). After removal of 3 bases from V and 4 bases from J, the junction contained 2 bases not matched to a gene. CDR3 nucleotide sequence: TGTGCCAGTAGTATTGACAGGGTCACTGAAGCTTTCTTT. This translates into CASSIDRVTEAFF.

A note on this clone: Other DNA sequences within the sample encode an identical CDR3. V and J are TRBV5-4 and TRBJ2-1; TRBD2 agrees at 13 bases. The CDR3 runs 15 residues. V shed 5 bases, J shed 3 bases, and the junction held 2 bases outside the gene matches. The V gene's germline CDR1 is SGHNT and CDR2 YYREEE (reference sequence). The CDR3 DNA reads TGTGCCAGCAGTCGGACTAGCGGGAGCTACAATGAGCAGTTCTTC. Its protein product is CASSRTSGSYNEQFF.

The chain combines TRBV9 with TRBJ1-1; 7 bases are a match to TRBD1. Germline lookup yields CDR1 SGDLS and CDR2 YYNGEE. This CDR3 spans 15 amino acids. Germline trimming cut 0 bases from V and 5 bases from J; bases unmatched to any gene: 7. CDR3 region: CASSVEEGAGTEAFF. The CDR3 nucleotides read TGTGCCAGCAGCGTAGAGGAGGGGGCAGGTACTGAAGCTTTCTTT.

The genes are TRBV18 and TRBJ2-1, with TRBD1 matching 9 bases. Germline V gene lookup returns CDR1 KGHSH and CDR2 LQKENI. V lost 8 bases, J lost 7 bases, and 9 bases stayed unmatched. The CDR3 runs 14 residues. CDR3 DNA: TGTGCCAGCACGCGGGACAGGGCTTTTAATGAGCAGTTCTTC. It codes for CASTRDRAFNEQFF.

The chain links TRBV18 to TRBJ1-4; 7 nucleotides line up with TRBD1. Germline V gene data show CDR1 as KGHSH and CDR2 as LQKENI. J gave up 3 bases and V 5 bases, and 3 bases lay outside the gene matches. The CDR3 length is 14 residues. In DNA form, the CDR3 reads TGTGCCAGCTCATCGGGACAGCCTAATGAAAAACTGTTTTTT. This encodes CASSSGQPNEKLFF.

The J gene is TRBJ2-2, the V gene TRBV23-1; D possibly corresponds to TRBD2 (5 bases). TRBV23-1 is given ORF status, its function remaining uncertain. This CDR3 has 18 residues. V lost 3 bases and J 4 bases, leaving 21 bases between the germline ends. The CDR3 DNA is TGCGCCAGCAGTCATCCCGGGTCGGGGATGAGTGGCACCGGGGAGCTGTTTTTT. Residues: CASSHPGSGMSGTGELFF.

This chain joins TRBV2 and TRBJ1-3; the D gene is possibly TRBD1 (5 bases). The CDR3 totals 15 residues. Per the germline V gene, CDR1 is SNHLY and CDR2 is FYNNEI. The ends were cut back, 0 bases at V and 4 bases at J, with 10 bases in the middle. Here the CDR3 reads CASSEARRAGNTIYF. The CDR3 bases are TGTGCCAGCAGTGAAGCGCGCAGGGCCGGAAACACCATATATTTT.

The genes are TRBV29-1 and TRBJ2-5, with TRBD1 matching over 8 bases. The CDR3 consists of 15 residues. J lost 4 bases, V lost 0 bases, and 7 bases had no gene match. In germline, CDR1 is SQVTM, CDR2 ANQGSEA. CDR3 loop: CSVEDRSTGGETQYF. The CDR3 coding sequence is TGCAGCGTTGAAGATCGCAGTACAGGGGGAGAGACCCAGTACTTC. The full variable domain, rest sourced from reference TRBV29-1 and TRBJ2-5, is SAVISQKPSRDICQRGTSLTIQCQVDSQVTMMFWYRQQPGQSLTLIATANQGSEATYESGFVIDKFPISRPNLTFSTLTVSNMSPEDSSIYLCSVEDRSTGGETQYFGPGTRLLVL.

This rearrangement joins TRBV6-9 to TRBJ2-7; D remains unclear. V dropped 4 bases and J dropped 4 bases, with 14 bases sitting between them. The V gene's germline CDR1 is MNHGY and CDR2 SVAAGI. The CDR3 contains 14 residues. CDR3 in DNA: TGTGCCAGCAGTTTGATACAGACCAGGTACGAGCAGTACTTC. It specifies CASSLIQTRYEQYF.